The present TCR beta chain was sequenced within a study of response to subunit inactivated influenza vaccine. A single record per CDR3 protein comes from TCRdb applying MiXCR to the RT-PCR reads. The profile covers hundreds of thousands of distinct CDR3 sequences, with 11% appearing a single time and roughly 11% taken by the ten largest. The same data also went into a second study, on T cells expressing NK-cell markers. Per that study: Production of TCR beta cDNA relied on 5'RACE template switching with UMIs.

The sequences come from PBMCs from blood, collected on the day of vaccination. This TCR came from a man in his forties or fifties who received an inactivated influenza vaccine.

The CDR3: CASSYLGRDHTQYF. For the CDR3, the DNA is TGTGCCAGCAGTTACCTTGGCAGGGACCATACGCAGTATTTT. The chain joins TRBV6-5 to TRBJ2-3; D possibly matches TRBD1 or TRBD2 (5 bases each). Trimming pared 2 bases from V and 7 bases from J, leaving 13 bases between. This CDR3 comprises 14 residues. Germline V lookup: CDR1 MNHEY, CDR2 SVGAGI.